The entry below gives a single T cell receptor beta chain sequence along with its context. The sample belongs to a study of regulatory dendritic cells for organ transplantation. The table came from immunoSEQ multiplex PCR; TCRdb's copy has only in-frame clones and leaves some out. The table has about 29,000 clones, roughly 85% seen once; the top ten hold about 2%. The CDR3 totals 15 residues. V shed 5 bases and J 3 bases; nucleotides not matched to a gene: 8. Germline assignment: CDR1 SGHTS and CDR2 YDEGEE. The rearrangement uses TRBV5-8 and TRBJ2-1; 7 bases agree with TRBD2. Sequencing was carried out using memory CD4+ T cells from blood. The subset: CD45RO+ memory T cells. The clonotype was recovered from a human donor in good health. CDR3 amino acids: CASRLADRLYNEQFF. The CDR3 bases are TGTGCCAGCAGGCTAGCGGACCGCCTCTACAATGAGCAGTTCTTC.